One T cell receptor beta chain is described in this entry. As processed by the authors: How many nucleated cells were present was estimated from reference gene primer amplification. Profiling relied on immunoSEQ multiplex PCR, and the TCRdb table lists in-frame clones only, not all of them. D and trimming come from the DNA, and the V and J calls and clone size come from that table. The sample consists of fewer than 400,000 clones, 85% of them appearing once. This CDR3 has 14 amino acids. The junction had 5 bases not matched to a gene; V was cut back by 3 bases and J by 5 bases. CDR1 LGHDT and CDR2 YNNKEL come from the germline V gene (reference sequence). This sample was taken from a study of blood T cell repertoires in COVID-19. Study context: Acute-phase and convalescent COVID-19 samples originated in the United States, Italy and Spain. In each case, the material was cDNA or gDNA derived from T cells, B-cell-depleted T cells, or PBMCs.

This chain joins TRBV3-1 (or the pseudogene TRBV3-2) and TRBJ1-1, with TRBD1 identical over 8 bases. This TCR was recovered from a woman aged 18-29 years with acute or convalescent COVID-19. Sample: peripheral blood. The CDR3 DNA reads TGTGCCAGCAGCCAGTCAGGGGGCGGAACTGAAGCTTTCTTT. This gives the protein CASSQSGGGTEAFF.